The 16 T cell receptor beta chains below were found in one sample sequenced in a study of T cells in Graves' hyperthyroidism and ophthalmopathy. Amplified TCR beta CDR3 regions derived from RNA transcripts. HTBI primers were used for first-round RT-PCR of the TCR CDR3. Each CDR3 protein is one row after TCRdb ran MiXCR on the multiplex PCR reads. The data contain 600,000 to 650,000 distinct CDR3 sequences, 15% to 20% of them singletons. Sequenced input: blood. The receptors shown here come from a young woman with Graves' hyperthyroidism.

This clonotype was seen more than once but under ten times. The V gene is TRBV20-1, the J gene TRBJ2-1; 10 nucleotides align to TRBD2. This CDR3 has 18 amino acids. Germline values: CDR1 DFQATT, CDR2 SNEGSKA (reference sequence). J was trimmed by 3 bases and V by 3 bases; bases with no gene match: 14. The CDR3 bases are TGCAGTGCTAGGGAGATGGCCGGGACTAGCGTGTACTACAATGAGCAGTTCTTC. Translated, it gives CSAREMAGTSVYYNEQFF.

The rearrangement joins TRBV2 to TRBJ1-1, with D uncertain. Germline CDR1 reads SNHLY; CDR2 reads FYNNEI. The ends were cut back, 2 bases at V and 8 bases at J, with 6 bases in the middle. CDR3 size: 11 residues. The CDR3 DNA reads as TGTGCCAGCAGTGAAAGGCAGGAAGCTTTCTTT. Amino acid sequence: CASSERQEAFF. The entire variable domain, with the rest obtained from reference TRBV2 and TRBJ1-1, is as follows: EPEVTQTPSHQVTQMGQEVILRCVPISNHLYFYWYRQILGQKVEFLVSFYNNEISEKSEIFDDQFSVERPDGSNFTLKIRSTKLEDSAMYFCASSERQEAFFGQGTRLTVV.

This clonotype occurred a few times. The chain has TRBV6-2 or TRBV6-3 and TRBJ2-7, with 10 bases that match TRBD2. The germline V gene has CDR1 MNHEY and CDR2 SVGEGT. V lost 7 bases to trimming and J lost 0 bases; unmatched junction nucleotides: 6. There are 15 residues in the CDR3. CDR3 sequence reads: CASTGAGGTSYEQYF. As DNA, the CDR3 is TGTGCCAGCACCGGAGCGGGAGGGACCTCCTACGAGCAGTACTTC.

This clonotype was recorded at least ten times. This chain joins TRBV2 and TRBJ2-7; 8 positions agree with TRBD1. The germline V gene has CDR1 SNHLY and CDR2 FYNNEI. J was trimmed by 2 bases and V by 5 bases; bases with no gene match: 8. This CDR3 has 15 amino acids. The CDR3 here is CASSYSGTGPYEQYF. DNA for the CDR3: TGTGCCAGCAGTTACTCCGGGACAGGACCCTACGAGCAGTACTTC.

This clonotype was seen only a few times. The gene calls are TRBV6-2 or TRBV6-3 and TRBJ2-1; TRBD2 is a possible D gene (6 bases). V lost 2 bases and J 8 bases, leaving 13 bases between the germline ends. This CDR3 contains 14 residues. From germline, CDR1 is MNHEY and CDR2 SVGEGT. CDR3 sequence: CASSYGGGFDEQFF. DNA for the CDR3: TGTGCCAGCAGTTACGGGGGAGGTTTCGATGAGCAGTTCTTC.

The sample holds a few counts of this clonotype. The V gene is TRBV6-9, the J gene TRBJ1-5; D gene unclear. CDR3 length: 14 amino acids. Trimming removed 2 bases at V and 0 bases at J, with 5 bases between. Looked up from germline, CDR1 is MNHGY and CDR2 is SVAAGI. CDR3 in DNA: TGTGCCAGCAGTTATGTGAATAGCAATCAGCCCCAGCATTTT. Its translation: CASSYVNSNQPQHF.

As regards this clonotype: This clone may be a read error of a much larger clone one base away. V gene TRBV28 combines with J gene TRBJ2-1; the D gene is possibly TRBD2 (6 bases). Between the trimmed V and J ends, which lost 3 bases and 10 bases, there was a span of 19 bases. This CDR3 has 15 residues. Germline loops: CDR1 MDHEN, CDR2 SYDVKM. The CDR3 loop reads CASSLEGRAAYEQFF. The CDR3 coding sequence is TGTGCCAGCAGTTTGGAGGGCAGGGCGGCCTACGAGCAGTTCTTC.

As concerns this clonotype: At one of its ends the junction is not consistent with the germline gene, which may arise from a read error. V and J are TRBV7-7 and TRBJ2-1, with TRBD2 as a possible D gene (6 bases). The germline V gene encodes CDR1 SSHAT and CDR2 FNYEAQ (reference sequence). The CDR3 spans 13 residues. The CDR3 DNA reads as TGTGCTAGCAGCCCAACCCGGGACTTCCTTAAGTTCTTC. It is translated as CASSPTRDFLKFF.

The table lists this clonotype with many counts. The chain recombines TRBV27 with TRBJ2-7; perhaps TRBD1 as D (5 bases). Deletions cut 3 bases from V and 1 base from J, with 10 bases between. The germline V gene encodes CDR1 MNHEY and CDR2 SMNVEV (reference sequence). The CDR3 loop spans 14 amino acids. The CDR3 loop reads CASSFSDSSYEQYF. The CDR3 coding sequence is TGTGCCAGCAGTTTCTCCGACAGTTCCTACGAGCAGTACTTC.

The CDR3 region has the DNA TGCGCCAGCAGACGATTAGCGGGTTTGGAGACCCAGTACTTC. As protein: CASRRLAGLETQYF. The chain employs TRBV4-1 and TRBJ2-5; TRBD2 matches 7 bases. V lost 6 bases and J lost 5; bases outside the gene matches: 9. The CDR3 sequence is 14 residues long. Germline CDR1 and CDR2: MGHRA and YSYEKL.

This chain joins TRBV15 and TRBJ2-7, with TRBD1 matching over 7 bases. Germline CDR1 is LNHNV and CDR2 is YYDKDF (reference sequence). This CDR3 region has 15 residues. After removal of 4 bases from V and 2 bases from J, the junction contained 8 bases not matched to a gene. The CDR3 spells CATSNDRVGAYEQYF. The DNA for the CDR3 is TGTGCCACCAGCAACGACAGGGTAGGAGCCTACGAGCAGTACTTC.

This clonotype appeared many times. The chain employs TRBV7-2 and TRBJ2-7, with D possibly TRBD1 on 5 matching bases. V was shortened by 5 bases and J by 0 bases, with 11 bases between the two germline ends. CDR1 SGHTA and CDR2 FQGNSA come from the germline V gene. The CDR3 has 14 amino acids. The CDR3 DNA sequence: TGTGCCAGCAGCCCCAGGGAAACCTCCTACGAGCAGTACTTC. Its protein is CASSPRETSYEQYF.

The CDR3 DNA sequence: TGTGCCAGCAGTTCACAAGACAGGGAACTCACAGATACGCAGTATTTT. This gives the protein CASSSQDRELTDTQYF. The chain couples TRBV6-5 to TRBJ2-3; 7 bases line up with TRBD1. Looked up from germline, CDR1 is MNHEY and CDR2 is SVGAGI. The CDR3 loop spans 16 amino acids. The V segment lost 4 bases and the J segment 2 bases; nucleotides outside the gene matches: 9.

This clonotype was observed many times. The chain carries TRBV29-1 and TRBJ1-1; D not resolved. Germline values: CDR1 SQVTM, CDR2 ANQGSEA. V shed 6 bases and J shed 0 bases, with 11 bases lying between them. The CDR3 has 13 amino acids. The CDR3, as DNA: TGCAGCGTCGGCGGGGTATTGAACACTGAAGCTTTCTTT. Translating gives CSVGGVLNTEAFF.

V and J are TRBV20-1 and TRBJ1-1; D is uncertain. The ends were cut back, 1 base at V and 5 bases at J, with 14 bases in the middle. The CDR3 contains 14 residues. In germline, CDR1 is DFQATT, CDR2 SNEGSKA (reference sequence). CDR3: CSARVPGRRTEAFF. In DNA, the CDR3 is TGCAGTGCTAGAGTCCCCGGAAGGAGAACTGAAGCTTTCTTT.

The chain is built from TRBV25-1 and TRBJ2-3; D ambiguous. The CDR3 has 12 amino acids. V lost 3 bases and J 4 bases, leaving 5 bases between the germline ends. Germline CDR1 is MGHDK and CDR2 is SYGVNS. The CDR3 protein is CASSDLPDTQYF. The CDR3 DNA is TGTGCCAGCAGTGATCTACCAGATACGCAGTATTTT.